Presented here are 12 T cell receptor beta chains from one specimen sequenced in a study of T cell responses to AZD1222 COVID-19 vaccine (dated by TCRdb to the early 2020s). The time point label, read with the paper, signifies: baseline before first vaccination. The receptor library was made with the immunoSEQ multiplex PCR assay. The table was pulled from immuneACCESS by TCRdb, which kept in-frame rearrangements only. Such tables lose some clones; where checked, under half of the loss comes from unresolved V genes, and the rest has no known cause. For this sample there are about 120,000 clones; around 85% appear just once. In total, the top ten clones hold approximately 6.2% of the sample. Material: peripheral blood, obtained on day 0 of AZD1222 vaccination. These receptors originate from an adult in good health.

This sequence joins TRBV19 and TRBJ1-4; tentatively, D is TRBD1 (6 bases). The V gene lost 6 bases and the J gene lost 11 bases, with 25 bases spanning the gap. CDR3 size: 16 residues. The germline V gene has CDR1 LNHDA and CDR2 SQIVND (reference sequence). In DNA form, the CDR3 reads TGTGCCAGTAGCACAAATACAGGGAGGGGGACCGAGAAACTGTTTTTT. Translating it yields CASSTNTGRGTEKLFF.

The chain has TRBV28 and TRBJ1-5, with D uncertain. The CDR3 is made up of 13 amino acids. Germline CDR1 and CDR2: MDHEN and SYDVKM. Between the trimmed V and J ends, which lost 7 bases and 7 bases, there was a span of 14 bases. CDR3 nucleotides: TGTGCCAGCATTTATCGGGTCGGGCAGCCCCAGCATTTT. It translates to CASIYRVGQPQHF.

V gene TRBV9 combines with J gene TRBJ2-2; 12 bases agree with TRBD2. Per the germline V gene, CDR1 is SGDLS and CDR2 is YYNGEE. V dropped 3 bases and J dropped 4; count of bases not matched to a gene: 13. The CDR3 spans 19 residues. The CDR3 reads CASSAQTGLAGDRTGELFF. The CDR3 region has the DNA TGTGCCAGCAGCGCTCAAACGGGACTAGCGGGTGACCGCACCGGGGAGCTGTTTTTT.

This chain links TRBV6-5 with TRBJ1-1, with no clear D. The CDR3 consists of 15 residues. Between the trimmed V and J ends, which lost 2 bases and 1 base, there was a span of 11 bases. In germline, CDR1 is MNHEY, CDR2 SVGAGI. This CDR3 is CASSYLRDSNTEAFF. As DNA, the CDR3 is TGTGCCAGCAGTTACCTAAGAGATTCGAACACTGAAGCTTTCTTT.

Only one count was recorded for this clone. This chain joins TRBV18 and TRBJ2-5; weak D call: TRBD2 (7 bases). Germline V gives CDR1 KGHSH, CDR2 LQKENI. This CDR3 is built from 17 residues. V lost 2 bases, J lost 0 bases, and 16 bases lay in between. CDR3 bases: TGTGCCAGCTCACCAAAACAGGGAGGGACGTACCAAGAGACCCAGTACTTC. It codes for CASSPKQGGTYQETQYF.

The CDR3 protein is CASSLRGYGTGGSYEQYF. CDR3 DNA: TGTGCCAGCAGTTTACGCGGTTACGGGACAGGGGGTTCCTACGAGCAGTACTTC. The rearrangement links TRBV28 to TRBJ2-7, with 11 bases that match TRBD1. Germline V gives CDR1 MDHEN, CDR2 SYDVKM. Trimming cost V 2 bases and J 1 base; bases outside gene matches: 10. The CDR3 spans 18 residues.

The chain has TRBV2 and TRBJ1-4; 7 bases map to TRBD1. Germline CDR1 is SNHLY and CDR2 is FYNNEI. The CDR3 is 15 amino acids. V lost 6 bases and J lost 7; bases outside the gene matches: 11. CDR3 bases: TGTGCCAGCAGGGCACAGGGGAGTGGAAGTGAAAAACTGTTTTTT. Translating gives CASRAQGSGSEKLFF.

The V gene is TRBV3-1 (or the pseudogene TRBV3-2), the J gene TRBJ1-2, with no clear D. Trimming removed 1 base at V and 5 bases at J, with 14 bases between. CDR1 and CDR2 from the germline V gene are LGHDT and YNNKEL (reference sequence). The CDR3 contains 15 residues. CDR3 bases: TGTGCCAGCAGCCAAGGGACGTGGGCGGCTTATGGCTACACCTTC. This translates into CASSQGTWAAYGYTF.

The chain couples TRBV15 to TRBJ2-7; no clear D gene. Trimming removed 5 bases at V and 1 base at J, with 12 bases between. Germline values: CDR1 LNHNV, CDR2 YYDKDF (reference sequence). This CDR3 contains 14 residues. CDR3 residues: CATSYRAGSYEQYF. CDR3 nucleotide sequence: TGTGCCACCAGCTATCGCGCAGGATCCTACGAGCAGTACTTC. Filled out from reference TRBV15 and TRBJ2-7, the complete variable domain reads DAMVIQNPRYQVTQFGKPVTLSCSQTLNHNVMYWYQQKSSQAPKLLFHYYDKDFNNEADTPDNFQSRRPNTSFCFLDIRSPGLGDTAMYLCATSYRAGSYEQYFGPGTRLTVT.

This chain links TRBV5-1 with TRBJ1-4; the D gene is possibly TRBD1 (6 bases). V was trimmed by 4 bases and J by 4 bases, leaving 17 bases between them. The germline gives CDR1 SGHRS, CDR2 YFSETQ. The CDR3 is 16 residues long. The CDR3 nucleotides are TGCGCCAGCAGCGCCTTAGGGACAACGAATAATGAAAAACTGTTTTTT. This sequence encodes CASSALGTTNNEKLFF.

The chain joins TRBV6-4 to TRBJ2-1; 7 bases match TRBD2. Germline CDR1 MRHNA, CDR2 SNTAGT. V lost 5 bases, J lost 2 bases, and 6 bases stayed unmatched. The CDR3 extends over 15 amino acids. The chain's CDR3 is CASSQSGEPYNEQFF. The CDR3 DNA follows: TGTGCCAGCAGTCAAAGCGGGGAGCCCTACAATGAGCAGTTCTTC.

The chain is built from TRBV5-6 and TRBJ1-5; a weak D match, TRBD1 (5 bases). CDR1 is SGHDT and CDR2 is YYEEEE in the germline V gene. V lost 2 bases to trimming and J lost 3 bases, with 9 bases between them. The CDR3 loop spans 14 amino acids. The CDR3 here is CASSFRGYNQPQHF. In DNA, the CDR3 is TGTGCCAGCAGCTTCCGGGGGTACAATCAGCCCCAGCATTTT.